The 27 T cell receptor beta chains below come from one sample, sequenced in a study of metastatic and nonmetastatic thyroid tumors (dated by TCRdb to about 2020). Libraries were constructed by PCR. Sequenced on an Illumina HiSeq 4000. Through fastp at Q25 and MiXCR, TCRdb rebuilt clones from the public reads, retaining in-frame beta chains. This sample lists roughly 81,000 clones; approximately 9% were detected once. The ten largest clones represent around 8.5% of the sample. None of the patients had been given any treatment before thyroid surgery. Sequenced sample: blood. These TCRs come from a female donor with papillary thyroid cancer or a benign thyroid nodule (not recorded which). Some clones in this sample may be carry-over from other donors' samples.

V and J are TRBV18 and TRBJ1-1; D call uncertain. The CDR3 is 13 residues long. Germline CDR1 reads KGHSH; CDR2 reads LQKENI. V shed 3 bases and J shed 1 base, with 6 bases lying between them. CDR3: CASSPTENTEAFF. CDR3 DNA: TGTGCCAGCTCACCGACGGAGAACACTGAAGCTTTCTTT.

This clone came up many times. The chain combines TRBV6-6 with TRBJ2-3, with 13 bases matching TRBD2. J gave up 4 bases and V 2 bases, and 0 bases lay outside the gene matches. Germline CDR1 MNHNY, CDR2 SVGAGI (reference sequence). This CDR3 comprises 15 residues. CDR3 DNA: TGTGCCAGCAGTTACACTAGCGGGGGGGCAGATACGCAGTATTTT. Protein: CASSYTSGGADTQYF.

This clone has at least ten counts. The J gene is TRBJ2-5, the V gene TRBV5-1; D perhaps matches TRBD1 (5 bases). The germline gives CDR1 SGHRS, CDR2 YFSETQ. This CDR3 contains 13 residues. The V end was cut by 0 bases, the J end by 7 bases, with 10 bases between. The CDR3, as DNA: TGCGCCAGCAGCTTGGATTGGGGCGGGACCCAGTACTTC. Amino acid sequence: CASSLDWGGTQYF.

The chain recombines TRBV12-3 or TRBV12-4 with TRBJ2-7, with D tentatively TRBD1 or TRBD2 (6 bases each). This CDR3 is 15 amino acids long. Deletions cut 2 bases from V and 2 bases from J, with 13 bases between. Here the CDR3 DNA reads TGTGCCAGCAGTTTAAGGTCGGGGGCGGCCTACGAGCAGTACTTC. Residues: CASSLRSGAAYEQYF.

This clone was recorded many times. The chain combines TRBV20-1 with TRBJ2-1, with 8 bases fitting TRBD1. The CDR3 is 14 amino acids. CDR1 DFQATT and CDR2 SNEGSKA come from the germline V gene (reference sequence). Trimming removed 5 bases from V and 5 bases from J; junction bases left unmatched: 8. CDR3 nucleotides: TGCAGTGCTTTCTCCGGGACAGGAAACAATGAGCAGTTCTTC. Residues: CSAFSGTGNNEQFF.

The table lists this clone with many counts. Written as DNA, the CDR3 is TGTGCCAGCAGCGTAGCCTCTAGCGGGGGTTACAATGAGCAGTTCTTC. It specifies CASSVASSGGYNEQFF. The V and J genes are TRBV9 and TRBJ2-1; 10 bases line up with TRBD2. The CDR3 sequence is 16 residues long. V gave up 0 bases and J gave up 4 bases; unmatched junction bases: 4. The germline V gene encodes CDR1 SGDLS and CDR2 YYNGEE.

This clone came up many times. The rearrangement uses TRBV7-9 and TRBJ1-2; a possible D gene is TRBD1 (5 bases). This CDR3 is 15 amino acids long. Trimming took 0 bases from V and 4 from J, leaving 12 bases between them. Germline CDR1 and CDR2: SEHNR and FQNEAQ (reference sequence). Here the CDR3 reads CASSLAERGTYGYTF. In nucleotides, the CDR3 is TGTGCCAGCAGCTTAGCCGAAAGGGGTACCTATGGCTACACCTTC.

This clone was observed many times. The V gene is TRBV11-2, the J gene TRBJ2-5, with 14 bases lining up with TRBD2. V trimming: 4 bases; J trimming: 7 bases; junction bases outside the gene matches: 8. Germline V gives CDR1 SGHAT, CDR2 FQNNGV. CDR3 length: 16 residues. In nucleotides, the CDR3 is TGTGCCAGCAGCTGGACTAGCGGGGGGCCCGTTGGGACCCAGTACTTC. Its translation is CASSWTSGGPVGTQYF.

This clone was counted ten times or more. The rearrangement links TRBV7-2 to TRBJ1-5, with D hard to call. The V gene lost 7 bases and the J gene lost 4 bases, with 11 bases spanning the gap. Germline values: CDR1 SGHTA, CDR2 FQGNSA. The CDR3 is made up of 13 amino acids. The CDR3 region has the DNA TGTGCCAGCAATGCCCCCCCAAATCAGCCCCAGCATTTT. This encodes CASNAPPNQPQHF.

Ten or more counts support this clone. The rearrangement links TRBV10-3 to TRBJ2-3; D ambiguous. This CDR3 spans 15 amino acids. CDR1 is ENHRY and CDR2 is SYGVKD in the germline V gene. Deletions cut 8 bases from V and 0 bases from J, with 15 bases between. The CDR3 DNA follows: TGTGCCATCGCCCAAACAGACTCTAGCACAGATACGCAGTATTTT. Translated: CAIAQTDSSTDTQYF.

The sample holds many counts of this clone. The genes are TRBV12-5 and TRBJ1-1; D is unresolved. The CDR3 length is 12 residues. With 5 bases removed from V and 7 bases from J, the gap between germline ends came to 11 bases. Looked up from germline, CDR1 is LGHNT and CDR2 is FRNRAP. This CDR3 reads CASGIDTFEAFF. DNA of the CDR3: TGTGCTAGTGGTATCGACACCTTTGAAGCTTTCTTT.

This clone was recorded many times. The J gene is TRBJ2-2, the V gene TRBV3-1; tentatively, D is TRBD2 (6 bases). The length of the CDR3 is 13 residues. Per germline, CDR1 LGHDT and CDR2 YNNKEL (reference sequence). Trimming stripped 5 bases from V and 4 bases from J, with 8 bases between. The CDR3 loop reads CASSRRGTGELFF. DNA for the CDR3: TGTGCCAGCAGCAGGCGGGGCACCGGGGAGCTGTTTTTT.

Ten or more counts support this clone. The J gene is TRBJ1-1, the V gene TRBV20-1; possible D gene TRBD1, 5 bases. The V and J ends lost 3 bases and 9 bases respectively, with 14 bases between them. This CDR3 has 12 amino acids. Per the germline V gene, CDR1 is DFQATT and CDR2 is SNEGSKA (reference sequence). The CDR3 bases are TGCAGTGCTAGTGAAGGGACCGTACAAGCTTTCTTT. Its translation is CSASEGTVQAFF.

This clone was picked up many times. The CDR3 coding sequence is TGTGCCAGCAGTGGAACAGGGGGCATCTATGAGCAGTTCTTC. Protein sequence: CASSGTGGIYEQFF. The chain links TRBV2 to TRBJ2-1; 9 bases map to TRBD1. Germline-derived CDR1 and CDR2 are SNHLY and FYNNEI. This CDR3 has 14 residues. V lost 4 bases to trimming and J lost 8 bases; unmatched junction nucleotides: 6.

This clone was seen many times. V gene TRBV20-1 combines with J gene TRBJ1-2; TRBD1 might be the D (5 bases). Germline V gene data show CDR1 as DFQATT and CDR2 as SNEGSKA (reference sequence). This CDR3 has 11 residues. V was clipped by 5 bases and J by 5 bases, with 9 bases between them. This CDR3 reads CSAEPGYGYTF. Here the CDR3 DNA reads TGCAGTGCTGAGCCAGGGTATGGCTACACCTTC.

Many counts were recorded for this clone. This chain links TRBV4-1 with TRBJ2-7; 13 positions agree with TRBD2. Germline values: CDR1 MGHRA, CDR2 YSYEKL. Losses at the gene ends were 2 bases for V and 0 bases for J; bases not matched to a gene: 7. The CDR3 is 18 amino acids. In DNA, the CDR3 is TGCGCCAGCAGCCAAAGGTGGGGACTAGCGGGGACCTCCTACGAGCAGTACTTC. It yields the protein CASSQRWGLAGTSYEQYF.

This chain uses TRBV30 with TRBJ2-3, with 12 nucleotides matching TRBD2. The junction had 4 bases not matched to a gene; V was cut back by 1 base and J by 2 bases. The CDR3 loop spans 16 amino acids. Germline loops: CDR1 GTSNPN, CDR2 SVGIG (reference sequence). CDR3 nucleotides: TGTGCCTGGAGTGACGGACTAGCGGGGACCACAGATACGCAGTATTTT. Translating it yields CAWSDGLAGTTDTQYF. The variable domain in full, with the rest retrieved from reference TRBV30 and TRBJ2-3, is SQTIHQWPATLVQPVGSPLSLECTVEGTSNPNLYWYRQAAGRGLQLLFYSVGIGQISSEVPQNLSASRPQDRQFILSSKKLLLSDSGFYLCAWSDGLAGTTDTQYFGPGTRLTVL.

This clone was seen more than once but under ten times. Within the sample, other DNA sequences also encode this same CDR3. The CDR3 here is CASSSLAGATDTQYF. CDR3 nucleotide sequence: TGTGCCAGCAGCTCCCTTGCGGGGGCAACAGATACGCAGTATTTT. This rearrangement joins TRBV6-1 to TRBJ2-3; D might be TRBD2 (7 bases). V lost 6 bases and J lost 3, with 16 bases in between. Looked up from germline, CDR1 is MNHNS and CDR2 is SASEGT. This CDR3 comprises 15 residues.

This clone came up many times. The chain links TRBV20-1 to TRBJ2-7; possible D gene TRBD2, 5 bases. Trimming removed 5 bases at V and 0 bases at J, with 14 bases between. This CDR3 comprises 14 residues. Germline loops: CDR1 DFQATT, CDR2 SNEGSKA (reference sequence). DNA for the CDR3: TGCAGTGCTCAAGCGGCCGACTTCTCCTACGAGCAGTACTTC. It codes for CSAQAADFSYEQYF.

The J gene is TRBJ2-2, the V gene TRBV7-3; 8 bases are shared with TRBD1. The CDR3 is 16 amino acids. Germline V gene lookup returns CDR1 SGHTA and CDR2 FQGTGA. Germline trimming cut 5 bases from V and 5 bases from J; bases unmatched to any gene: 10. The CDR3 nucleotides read TGTGCCAGCAGCCCGTCGGCGACAGGGGTAACCGGGGAGCTGTTTTTT. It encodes CASSPSATGVTGELFF.

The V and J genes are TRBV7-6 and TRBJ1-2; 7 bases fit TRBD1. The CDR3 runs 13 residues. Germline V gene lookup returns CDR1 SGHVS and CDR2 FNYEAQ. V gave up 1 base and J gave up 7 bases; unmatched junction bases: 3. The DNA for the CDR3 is TGTGCCAGCAGCTTAGGCAGGGGGTCTGGCTACACCTTC. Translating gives CASSLGRGSGYTF.

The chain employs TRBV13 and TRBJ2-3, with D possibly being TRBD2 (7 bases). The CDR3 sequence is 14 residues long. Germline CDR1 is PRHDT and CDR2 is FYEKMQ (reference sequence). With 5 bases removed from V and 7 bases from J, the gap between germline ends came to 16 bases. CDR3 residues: CASSLPRGGNTQYF. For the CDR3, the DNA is TGTGCCAGCAGCCTTCCTAGGGGGGGAAATACGCAGTATTTT. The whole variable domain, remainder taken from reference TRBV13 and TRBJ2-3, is AAGVIQSPRHLIKEKRETATLKCYPIPRHDTVYWYQQGPGQDPQFLISFYEKMQSDKGSIPDRFSAQQFSDYHSELNMSSLELGDSALYFCASSLPRGGNTQYFGPGTRLTVL.

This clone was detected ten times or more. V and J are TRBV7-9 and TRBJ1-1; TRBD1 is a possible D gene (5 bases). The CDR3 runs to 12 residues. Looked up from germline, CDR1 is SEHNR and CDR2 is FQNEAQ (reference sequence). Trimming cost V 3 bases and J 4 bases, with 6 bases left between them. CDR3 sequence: CASSLGTTEAFF. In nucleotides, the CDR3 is TGTGCCAGCAGCTTGGGGACCACTGAAGCTTTCTTT.

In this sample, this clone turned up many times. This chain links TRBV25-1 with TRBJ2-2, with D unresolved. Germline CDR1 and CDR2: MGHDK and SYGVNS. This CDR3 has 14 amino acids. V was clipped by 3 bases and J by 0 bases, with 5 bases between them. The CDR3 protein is CASSERANTGELFF. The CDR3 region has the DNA TGTGCCAGCAGTGAGCGCGCGAACACCGGGGAGCTGTTTTTT.

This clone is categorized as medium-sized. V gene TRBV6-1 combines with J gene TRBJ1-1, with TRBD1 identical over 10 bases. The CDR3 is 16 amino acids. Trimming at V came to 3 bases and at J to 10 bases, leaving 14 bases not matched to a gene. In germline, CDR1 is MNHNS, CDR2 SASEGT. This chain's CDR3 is CASSERTGTGDATAFF. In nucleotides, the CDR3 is TGTGCCAGCAGTGAGAGAACCGGGACAGGGGACGCTACAGCTTTCTTT.

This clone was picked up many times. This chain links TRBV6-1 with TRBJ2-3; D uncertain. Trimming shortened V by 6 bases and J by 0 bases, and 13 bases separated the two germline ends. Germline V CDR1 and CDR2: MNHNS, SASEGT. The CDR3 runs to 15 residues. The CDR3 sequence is CASRLGAVSTDTQYF. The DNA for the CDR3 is TGTGCCAGCAGACTGGGCGCAGTTAGCACAGATACGCAGTATTTT.

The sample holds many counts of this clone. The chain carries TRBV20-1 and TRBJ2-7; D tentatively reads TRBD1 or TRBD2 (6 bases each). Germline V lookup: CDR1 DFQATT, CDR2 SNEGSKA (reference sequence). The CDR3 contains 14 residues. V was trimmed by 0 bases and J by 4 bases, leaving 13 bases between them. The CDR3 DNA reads TGCAGTGCTAGAGATCAGGAAGGGGGGTACGAGCAGTACTTC. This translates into CSARDQEGGYEQYF.